The 11 T cell receptor beta chains listed next were all sequenced from one sample in a study of cytomegalovirus exposure and HLA in healthy donors. PCR primers comprised 60 Vbeta and 13 Jbeta primers. Sequenced by immunoSEQ multiplex PCR; TCRdb stores in-frame clones only, minus some. The sample shows approximately 150,000 clones, approximately 79% of them seen only once. The material sequenced was PBMCs. All receptors come from a man in his forties or fifties in good health and CMV-seronegative.

This chain links TRBV13 with TRBJ2-5; 8 bases match TRBD2. V trimming: 3 bases; J trimming: 4 bases; junction bases outside the gene matches: 7. This CDR3 region has 15 residues. Germline V gives CDR1 PRHDT, CDR2 FYEKMQ (reference sequence). The CDR3 here is CASSFSGTSGETQYF. The CDR3 DNA reads TGTGCCAGCAGCTTTTCCGGGACTAGTGGAGAGACCCAGTACTTC.

V usage is TRBV4-3 and J usage is TRBJ1-4; TRBD1 matches 9 bases. The trim removed 0 bases at V and 7 bases at J, leaving 6 bases unmatched. Per the germline V gene, CDR1 is LGHNA and CDR2 is YSLEER. The CDR3 totals 16 residues. This CDR3 is CASSQDITGGGEKLFF. In DNA, the CDR3 is TGCGCCAGCAGCCAAGATATTACAGGGGGCGGTGAAAAACTGTTTTTT.

The sample holds one count of this clone. The chain employs TRBV6-4 and TRBJ2-3, with TRBD2 as a possible D gene (5 bases). This CDR3 is 18 amino acids long. Germline CDR1 is MRHNA and CDR2 is SNTAGT. V gave up 0 bases and J gave up 0 bases, with 16 bases separating them. The CDR3: CASSDSFGSSRSTDTQYF. The CDR3 DNA follows: TGTGCCAGCAGTGACTCTTTTGGTTCTAGCCGGAGCACAGATACGCAGTATTTT.

The V call is TRBV20-1, the J call TRBJ1-1; D unresolved. V was cut by 7 bases and J by 4 bases, with 7 bases left in between. This CDR3 comprises 10 residues. Germline V lookup: CDR1 DFQATT, CDR2 SNEGSKA (reference sequence). The CDR3 is CSVWSTEAFF. Here the CDR3 DNA reads TGCAGTGTATGGAGCACTGAAGCTTTCTTT.

V gene TRBV7-8 combines with J gene TRBJ1-1; TRBD1 matches at 9 bases. The CDR3 contains 15 residues. J lost 7 bases, V lost 6 bases, and 12 bases had no gene match. The germline CDR1 and CDR2 sequences are SGHVS and FQNEAQ. The CDR3, as DNA: TGTGCCAGCAGACCCCGGAGGGGACAGGGTAATGAAGCTTTCTTT. The encoded protein is CASRPRRGQGNEAFF.

The rearrangement uses TRBV7-2 and TRBJ1-4, with D hard to call. Germline V lookup: CDR1 SGHTA, CDR2 FQGNSA. Trimming pared 3 bases from V and 5 bases from J, leaving 10 bases between. The CDR3 spans 14 residues. The CDR3 region has the DNA TGTGCCAGCAGCTTGACTGGAAGGAATGAAAAACTGTTTTTT. Translated, it gives CASSLTGRNEKLFF.

This chain connects TRBV10-3 to TRBJ2-7; 13 bases map to TRBD2. The CDR3 has 16 residues. The germline gives CDR1 ENHRY, CDR2 SYGVKD. Losses at the gene ends were 11 bases for V and 3 bases for J; bases not matched to a gene: 13. Here the CDR3 DNA reads TGTGCCGTGCTCGTGGGACTAGCGGGGCTTAACTACGAGCAGTACTTC. It encodes CAVLVGLAGLNYEQYF.

The chain carries TRBV28 and TRBJ2-1; D is undetermined. CDR3 length equals 12 residues. From germline, CDR1 is MDHEN and CDR2 SYDVKM. Trimming removed 5 bases from V and 8 bases from J, with 10 bases in between. The CDR3 DNA reads TGTGCCAGCAGTAGAGGCGATCATGAGCAGTTCTTC. This encodes CASSRGDHEQFF.

This chain connects TRBV19 to TRBJ2-5; D might be TRBD2 (7 bases). Germline V lookup: CDR1 LNHDA, CDR2 SQIVND (reference sequence). Trimming shortened V by 7 bases and J by 5 bases, and 14 bases separated the two germline ends. The CDR3 runs to 13 residues. CDR3 sequence: CASTGGRGETQYF. The CDR3 nucleotides are TGTGCCAGTACCGGGGGGCGCGGGGAGACCCAGTACTTC.

This clone has more than one count but fewer than ten. The chain employs TRBV7-6 and TRBJ2-3; 7 nucleotides match TRBD2. This CDR3 is 16 amino acids long. The germline gives CDR1 SGHVS, CDR2 FNYEAQ. With V trimmed by 1 base and J by 2 bases, 6 bases remained unmatched. The CDR3 coding sequence is TGTGCCAGCAGCTTAGGGGCTAGCGGCAACACAGATACGCAGTATTTT. This encodes CASSLGASGNTDTQYF.

The chain employs TRBV7-2 and TRBJ2-1; no reliable D call. The germline V gene encodes CDR1 SGHTA and CDR2 FQGNSA. The CDR3 runs 14 residues. The V and J ends lost 5 bases and 9 bases respectively, with 17 bases between them. The CDR3 spells CASSKQTGVLEQFF. CDR3 coding DNA: TGTGCCAGCAGCAAACAAACGGGTGTTCTTGAGCAGTTCTTC.